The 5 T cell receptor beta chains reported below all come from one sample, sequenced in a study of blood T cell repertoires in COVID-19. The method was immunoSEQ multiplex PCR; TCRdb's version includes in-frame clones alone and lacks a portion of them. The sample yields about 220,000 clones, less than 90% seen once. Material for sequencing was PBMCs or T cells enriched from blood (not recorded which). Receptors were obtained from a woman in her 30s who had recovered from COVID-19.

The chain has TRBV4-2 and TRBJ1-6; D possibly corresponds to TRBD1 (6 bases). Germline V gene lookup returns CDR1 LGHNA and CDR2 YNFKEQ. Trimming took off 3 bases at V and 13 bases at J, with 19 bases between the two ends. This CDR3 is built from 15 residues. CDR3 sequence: CASSHEQGYTSPLHF. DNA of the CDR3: TGTGCCAGCAGCCATGAACAGGGTTATACCTCCCCCCTCCACTTT.

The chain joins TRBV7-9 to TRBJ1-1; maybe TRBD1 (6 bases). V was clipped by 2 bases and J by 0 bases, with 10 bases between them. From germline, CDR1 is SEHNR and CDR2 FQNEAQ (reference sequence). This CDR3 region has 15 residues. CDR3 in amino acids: CASSLTGYMNTEAFF. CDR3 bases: TGTGCCAGCAGCTTAACAGGGTACATGAACACTGAAGCTTTCTTT. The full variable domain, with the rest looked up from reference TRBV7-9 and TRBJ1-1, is DTGVSQNPRHKITKRGQNVTFRCDPISEHNRLYWYRQTLGQGPEFLTYFQNEAQLEKSRLLSDRFSAERPKGSFSTLEIQRTEQGDSAMYLCASSLTGYMNTEAFFGQGTRLTVV.

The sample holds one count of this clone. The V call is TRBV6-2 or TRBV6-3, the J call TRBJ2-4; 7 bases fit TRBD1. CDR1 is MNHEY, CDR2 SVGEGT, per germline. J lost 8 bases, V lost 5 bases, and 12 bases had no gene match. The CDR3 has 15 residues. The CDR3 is CASSTKDRLADIQYF. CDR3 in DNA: TGTGCCAGCAGTACGAAGGACAGGCTGGCAGACATTCAGTACTTC.

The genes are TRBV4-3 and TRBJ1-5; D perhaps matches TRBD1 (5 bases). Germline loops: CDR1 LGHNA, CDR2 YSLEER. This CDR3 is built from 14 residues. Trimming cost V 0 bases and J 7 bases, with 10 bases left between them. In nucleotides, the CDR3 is TGCGCCAGCAGCCAAGATAGGGGCGGCCAGCCCCAGCATTTT. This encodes CASSQDRGGQPQHF.

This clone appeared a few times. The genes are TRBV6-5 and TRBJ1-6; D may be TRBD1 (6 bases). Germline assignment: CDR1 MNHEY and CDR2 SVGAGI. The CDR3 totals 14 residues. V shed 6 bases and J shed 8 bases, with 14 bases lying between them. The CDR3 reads CASRLGTRDSPLHF. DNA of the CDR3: TGTGCCAGCAGGTTAGGGACAAGGGATTCACCCCTCCACTTT.